A selection of T cell receptor beta chains follows, all from one sample in a study of OX40 agonist ivuxolimab in advanced cancers. The protocol was immunoSEQ multiplex PCR, while the TCRdb copy is restricted to in-frame clones and leaves out a portion. The sample comprises around 100,000 clones, nearly 90% of which are singletons, and more than 0.15% rests with the top ten. The source material was CD4+ or CD8+ T cells sorted from blood, sampled in a trial of the OX40 agonist ivuxolimab. All receptors come from an adult with an advanced solid tumor such as melanoma, head and neck, liver or kidney cancer. Each CDR3 is given with its conserved first and last residue. A D gene is named only where the DNA matches it firmly. Not all rows give a size; the values are once, few, many and, for expanded clones, a class.

J: TRBJ1-1
V: TRBV9
D: NA
length: 16
size: once
DNA: TGTGCCAGCAGCGCTCGGCCGGGACCGACGAACACTGAAGCTTTCTTT
CDR3: CASSARPGPTNTEAFF

J: TRBJ2-7
V: TRBV6-6
D: NA
length: 14
size: NA
DNA: TGTGCCAGCAACCAGAAGGCGAGCGACTACGAGCAGTACTTC
CDR3: CASNQKASDYEQYF

J: TRBJ2-5
V: TRBV19
D: TRBD2
length: 13
size: NA
DNA: TGTGCCGCGGGCGGGGGGCGAGGCGTGACCCAGTACTTC
CDR3: CAAGGGRGVTQYF

J: TRBJ1-2
V: TRBV7-6
D: NA
length: 13
size: few
DNA: TGTGCCAGCAGCCCCCCCGTAGGTGAAGGCTACACCTTC
CDR3: CASSPPVGEGYTF

J: TRBJ2-1
V: TRBV10-2
D: TRBD2
length: 13
size: NA
DNA: TGCGCCAGCGGCGGGAGATTGAACAATGAGCAGTTCTTC
CDR3: CASGGRLNNEQFF

J: TRBJ2-7
V: TRBV6-1
D: TRBD2
length: 13
size: once
DNA: TGTGCCAGCACCTCGGGACTAGCAGGCGAGCAGTACTTC
CDR3: CASTSGLAGEQYF

J: TRBJ2-5
V: TRBV6-1
D: NA
length: 13
size: NA
DNA: TGTGCCAGCAGTGGCGGCAGCCAAGAGACCCAGTACTTC
CDR3: CASSGGSQETQYF

J: TRBJ2-7
V: TRBV28
D: NA
length: 15
size: NA
DNA: TGTGCCAGCAGTGACCAGGACACCGCCACCTACGAGCAGTACTTC
CDR3: CASSDQDTATYEQYF

J: TRBJ2-2
V: TRBV7-9
D: TRBD2
length: 16
size: NA
DNA: TGTGCCAGCAGCCCCTTAGCGGGATGGAACACCGGGGAGCTGTTTTTT
CDR3: CASSPLAGWNTGELFF

J: TRBJ2-5
V: TRBV27
D: NA
length: 13
size: once
DNA: TGTGCCAGCAGTTTTTCCGCCGGGGAGACCCAGTACTTC
CDR3: CASSFSAGETQYF

J: TRBJ2-7
V: TRBV6-5
D: TRBD2
length: 14
size: NA
DNA: TGTGCCAGCAGGGCTAGCGGGAGGGTCGACGAGCAGTACTTC
CDR3: CASRASGRVDEQYF

J: TRBJ2-3
V: TRBV7-9
D: TRBD2
length: 18
size: NA
DNA: TGTGCCAGCAGCTCGCGGGCTAGCGGAGTGAGGGCCACAGATACGCAGTATTTT
CDR3: CASSSRASGVRATDTQYF

J: TRBJ1-2
V: TRBV7-9
D: NA
length: 13
size: NA
DNA: TGTGCCAGCAGCCGCGGACTGCCATATGGCTACACCTTC
CDR3: CASSRGLPYGYTF